What follows is one TCR beta chain and its context. Its specificity is unknown. This was the immunoSEQ v3.0 assay at survey level. For each individual sample, sequencing targeted about 35,000-55,000 T-cell genomes. TCRdb's copy holds only in-frame clones and misses some; the assay was immunoSEQ multiplex PCR. The table has 20,000 to 25,000 clones, roughly 84% seen once. These data come from a study of long-term antiretroviral therapy in people with HIV. General study points: Diversity measured after ART increased yet remained under transplant donor controls. Comparison with controls showed narrower CDR3 length ranges in HIV repertoires.

This CDR3 contains 15 residues. V was shortened by 4 bases and J by 2 bases, with 14 bases between the two germline ends. Looked up from germline, CDR1 is SEHNR and CDR2 is FQNEAQ (reference sequence). The chain couples TRBV7-9 to TRBJ1-2; unclear D gene. Sequenced material: unsorted PBMCs, taken 0.6 years after starting antiretroviral therapy. This TCR was sampled from a man aged 55 to 70 with HIV. Written as DNA, the CDR3 is TGTGCCAGCAGCTCCCGAGATGAATTCAACTATGGCTACACCTTC. This gives the protein CASSSRDEFNYGYTF.